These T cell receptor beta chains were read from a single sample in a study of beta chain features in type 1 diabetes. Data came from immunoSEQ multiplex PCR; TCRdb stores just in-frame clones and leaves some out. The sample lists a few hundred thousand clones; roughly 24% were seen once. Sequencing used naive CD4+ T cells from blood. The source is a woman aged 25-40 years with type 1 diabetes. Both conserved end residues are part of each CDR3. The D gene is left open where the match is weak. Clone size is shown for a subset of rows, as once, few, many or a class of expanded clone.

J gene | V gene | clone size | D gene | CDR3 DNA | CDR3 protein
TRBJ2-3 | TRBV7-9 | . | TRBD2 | TGTGCCAGCAGCTTAGCAGGGACTAGCTCGGGAGATACGCAGTATTTT | CASSLAGTSSGDTQYF
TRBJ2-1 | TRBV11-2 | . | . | TGTGCCAGCAGCTTAGCGGGAGCCGTGAGGTACAATGAGCAGTTCTTC | CASSLAGAVRYNEQFF
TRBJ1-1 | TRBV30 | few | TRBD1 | TGTGCCTGGAGCCAACCTGATGGGACAGGGGATGAAGCTTTCTTT | CAWSQPDGTGDEAFF
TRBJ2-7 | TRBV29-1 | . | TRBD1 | TGCAGCGTCTTCACAGGGGCCTACGAGCAGTACTTC | CSVFTGAYEQYF
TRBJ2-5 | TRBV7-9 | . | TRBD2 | TGTGCCAGCAGCCCCCTCGGACTAGCCGACCGGCAATCAGGGGCCCAGTACTTC | CASSPLGLADRQSGAQYF
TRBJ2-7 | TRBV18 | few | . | TGTGCCAGCTCACCAGGGGGGACCTACGAGCAGTACTTC | CASSPGGTYEQYF
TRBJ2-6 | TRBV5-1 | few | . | TGCGCCAGCAGCTTTCAAACTGGGGCCAACGTCCTGACTTTC | CASSFQTGANVLTF
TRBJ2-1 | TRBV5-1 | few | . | TGCGCCTCGCAGGGCGGCGGTACAAATGAGCAGTTCTTC | CASQGGGTNEQFF
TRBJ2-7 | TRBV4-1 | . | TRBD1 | TGCGCCAGCAGCCAGACCCCAGGGGGCTCCTACGAGCAGTACTTC | CASSQTPGGSYEQYF
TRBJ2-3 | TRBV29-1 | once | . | TGCAGCGTTGATGTCAGAATCACAGATACGCAGTATTTT | CSVDVRITDTQYF
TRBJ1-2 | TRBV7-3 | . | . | TGTGCCAGCAGCTTAAGTCAGGGCAATGGCTACACCTTC | CASSLSQGNGYTF
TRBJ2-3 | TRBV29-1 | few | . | TGCAGCGTTGACGGGAGCACAGATACGCAGTATTTT | CSVDGSTDTQYF
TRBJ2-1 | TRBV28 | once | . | TGTGCCAGCAGTTTATCCGATCAGCTAGCTGGTTGTGAGCAGTTCTTC | CASSLSDQLAGCEQFF
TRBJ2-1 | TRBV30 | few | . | TGTGCCTGGAGTGTCAGGGGCAATGAGCAGTTCTTC | CAWSVRGNEQFF
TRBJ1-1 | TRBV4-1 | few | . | TGCGCCAGCAGCCAAGCCGTGAACACTGAAGCTTTCTTT | CASSQAVNTEAFF
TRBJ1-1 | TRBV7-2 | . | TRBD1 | TGTGCCAGCAGCCCCCAGGGGGCGTACACTGAAGCTTTCTTT | CASSPQGAYTEAFF
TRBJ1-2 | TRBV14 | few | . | TGTGCCAGCAGCCAAGGGCTTTATGGCTACACCTTC | CASSQGLYGYTF
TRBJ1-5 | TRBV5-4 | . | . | TGTGCCAGCAGCCTTTTCGGTCAGCCCCAGCATTTT | CASSLFGQPQHF
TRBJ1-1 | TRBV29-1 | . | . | TGCAGCGTCGACGACAGGAACACTGAAGCTTTCTTT | CSVDDRNTEAFF
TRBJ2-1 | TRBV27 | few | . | TGTGCCAGCAGAGGACACACCGACAATGAGCAGTTCTTC | CASRGHTDNEQFF
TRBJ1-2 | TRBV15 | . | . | TGTGCCACCAGCAGAGATAATGCAGGGGTTGGCTACACCTTC | CATSRDNAGVGYTF
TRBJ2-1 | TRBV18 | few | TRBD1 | TGTGCCAGCTCTCGACAGGGGGCTTTATACAATGAGCAGTTCTTC | CASSRQGALYNEQFF
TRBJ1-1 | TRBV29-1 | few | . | TGCAGCGTTGGAGCACGGGTTGAAGCTTTCTTT | CSVGARVEAFF
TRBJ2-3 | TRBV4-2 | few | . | TGTGCCAGCAGCAGCAGGGTTTCAGATACGCAGTATTTT | CASSSRVSDTQYF
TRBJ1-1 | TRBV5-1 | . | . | TGCGCCAGCAGCTCGGTGGGGCACACTGAAGCTTTCTTT | CASSSVGHTEAFF
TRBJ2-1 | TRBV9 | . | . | TGTGCCAGCAGCGTAGGACCGGGAATAGCTCGTGAGCAGTTCTTC | CASSVGPGIAREQFF
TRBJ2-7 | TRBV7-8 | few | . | TGTGCCAGCAGCTCCGCAGGAAACTCGTACGAGCAGTACTTC | CASSSAGNSYEQYF
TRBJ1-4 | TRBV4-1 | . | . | TGCGCCAGCAGCCTGGGAGGAGGACTGTTTTTT | CASSLGGGLFF
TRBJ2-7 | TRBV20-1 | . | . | TGCAGTGCGAGCCAGGGGTACGAGCAGTACTTC | CSASQGYEQYF
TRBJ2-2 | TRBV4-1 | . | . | TGCGCCAGCAGCCAAGATCCGACCCGGAGAGACACCGGGGAGCTGTTTTTT | CASSQDPTRRDTGELFF